These 20 T cell receptor beta chains originate from one sample sequenced in a study of siplizumab effects on memory and regulatory T cells. Using immunoSEQ multiplex PCR, the repertoire was profiled, and TCRdb retains in-frame clones only, with some absent. The sample shows roughly 56,000 clones, approximately 95% of them seen only once. Sequenced material: CD8+ T cells sorted from blood. Receptor source: a human donor in good health.

The chain is built from TRBV7-9 and TRBJ2-1; TRBD2 matches at 8 bases. In germline, CDR1 is SEHNR, CDR2 FQNEAQ (reference sequence). The CDR3 length is 13 residues. The V segment lost 6 bases and the J segment 4 bases; nucleotides outside the gene matches: 2. CDR3 region: CASSIAGYNEQFF. CDR3 nucleotide sequence: TGTGCCAGCAGTATAGCGGGGTACAATGAGCAGTTCTTC.

CDR3 residues: CASSVAGISSYNEQFF. The CDR3 DNA is TGTGCCAGCAGCGTAGCTGGCATAAGCTCCTACAATGAGCAGTTCTTC. The chain links TRBV9 to TRBJ2-1; D call uncertain. CDR3 length equals 16 residues. Trimming left V 0 bases short and J 0 bases short, with 10 bases between. The germline gives CDR1 SGDLS, CDR2 YYNGEE.

The rearrangement links TRBV7-9 to TRBJ2-6; the D gene is possibly TRBD1 (5 bases). V was trimmed by 10 bases and J by 0 bases, leaving 19 bases between them. The CDR3 covers 17 residues. The V gene's germline CDR1 is SEHNR and CDR2 FQNEAQ (reference sequence). DNA of the CDR3: TGTGCCATCCCACTCTCTGGGGCCTTCTCTGGGGCCAACGTCCTGACTTTC. Amino acids: CAIPLSGAFSGANVLTF.

This clone appeared a single time. The chain uses TRBV5-6 and TRBJ2-5; 14 bases line up with TRBD2. V was pared by 5 bases and J by 3 bases, with 6 bases of the junction left unmatched. Germline values: CDR1 SGHDT, CDR2 YYEEEE. This CDR3 contains 16 residues. CDR3 bases: TGTGCCAGCAGGTCTCCGGGACTAGCGGGAGAAGAGACCCAGTACTTC. Translating it yields CASRSPGLAGEETQYF.

The rearrangement uses TRBV21-1 and TRBJ2-7; the D call in the table, TRBD1, was not verified against the DNA. TRBV21-1 is labeled a pseudogene. The CDR3 loop spans 17 amino acids. CDR3 protein: CASNPTRPEKLSYEQYF. The CDR3 DNA sequence: TGTGCCAGCAATCCGACAAGGCCCGAGAAATTATCCTACGAGCAGTACTTC.

V usage is TRBV19 and J usage is TRBJ1-4; D remains ambiguous. CDR3 size: 14 residues. V gave up 3 bases and J gave up 6 bases, with 11 bases separating them. The V gene's germline CDR1 is LNHDA and CDR2 SQIVND (reference sequence). The CDR3 nucleotides read TGTGCCAGTAGTATCGAGGGATTTGATGAAAAACTGTTTTTT. Amino acids: CASSIEGFDEKLFF.

The V gene is TRBV19, the J gene TRBJ2-1; the D is unclear. The CDR3 has 13 residues. Germline values: CDR1 LNHDA, CDR2 SQIVND (reference sequence). V lost 3 bases and J lost 3, with 6 bases in between. In nucleotides, the CDR3 is TGTGCCAGTAGTATTTCGCTCTACAATGAGCAGTTCTTC. It codes for CASSISLYNEQFF.

The rearrangement links TRBV28 to TRBJ2-6; TRBD1 aligns across 8 bases. The CDR3 extends over 17 amino acids. With 6 bases clipped from V and 4 bases from J, the junction kept 11 bases outside the gene matches. Looked up from germline, CDR1 is MDHEN and CDR2 is SYDVKM. For the CDR3, the DNA is TGTGCCAGCAGACCACAGGGGGGTTCACCAGGGGCCAACGTCCTGACTTTC. It specifies CASRPQGGSPGANVLTF. The variable domain in full, completed from reference TRBV28 and TRBJ2-6, reads DVKVTQSSRYLVKRTGEKVFLECVQDMDHENMFWYRQDPGLGLRLIYFSYDVKMKEKGDIPEGYSVSREKKERFSLILESASTNQTSMYLCASRPQGGSPGANVLTFGAGSRLTVL.

The chain links TRBV7-9 to TRBJ2-7, with 9 bases aligning to TRBD2. V was pared by 5 bases and J by 5 bases, with 13 bases of the junction left unmatched. Germline CDR1 SEHNR, CDR2 FQNEAQ (reference sequence). This CDR3 has 16 amino acids. The CDR3 loop is CASSPFGVAGAHEQYF. CDR3 nucleotide sequence: TGTGCCAGCAGCCCCTTCGGAGTAGCGGGAGCACACGAGCAGTACTTC. Drawing the rest from reference TRBV7-9 and TRBJ2-7, the complete variable domain is DTGVSQNPRHKITKRGQNVTFRCDPISEHNRLYWYRQTLGQGPEFLTYFQNEAQLEKSRLLSDRFSAERPKGSFSTLEIQRTEQGDSAMYLCASSPFGVAGAHEQYFGPGTRLTVT.

The V gene is TRBV11-3, the J gene TRBJ2-2, with 9 positions matching TRBD2. Germline V lookup: CDR1 SGHNT, CDR2 YENEEA. J gave up 8 bases and V 1 base, and 14 bases lay outside the gene matches. CDR3 length: 18 amino acids. CDR3 bases: TGTGCCAGCAGCTTAGGAGGTTTAGCGGGAGACGACCCGGGGGAGCTGTTTTTT. This sequence encodes CASSLGGLAGDDPGELFF. The full variable domain, completed using reference TRBV11-3 and TRBJ2-2, is EAGVVQSPRYKIIEKKQPVAFWCNPISGHNTLYWYLQNLGQGPELLIRYENEEAVDDSQLPKDRFSAERLKGVDSTLKIQPAELGDSAVYLCASSLGGLAGDDPGELFFGEGSRLTVL.

This chain uses TRBV4-1 with TRBJ2-7; TRBD1 or TRBD2 may be the D gene (6 bases each). V lost 3 bases to trimming and J lost 3 bases, with 18 bases between them. CDR1 is MGHRA, CDR2 YSYEKL, per germline. The CDR3 has 16 residues. For the CDR3, the DNA is TGCGCCAGCAGCCAGGGGGCTACGGGGGCGGGCTACGAGCAGTACTTC. Protein sequence: CASSQGATGAGYEQYF.

This sequence joins TRBV2 and TRBJ2-1; TRBD2 matches 12 bases. Trimming at V came to 1 base and at J to 2 bases, leaving 6 bases not matched to a gene. The CDR3 length is 18 residues. CDR1 SNHLY and CDR2 FYNNEI come from the germline V gene. CDR3 protein: CASSEGLAGGIAYNEQFF. The CDR3 DNA sequence: TGTGCCAGCAGTGAAGGGCTAGCGGGAGGGATCGCCTACAATGAGCAGTTCTTC.

The chain carries TRBV5-1 and TRBJ2-5, with D possibly matching TRBD2 (5 bases). CDR3 size: 16 residues. V was trimmed by 5 bases and J by 5 bases, leaving 22 bases between them. Germline CDR1 is SGHRS and CDR2 is YFSETQ. In nucleotides, the CDR3 is TGCGCCAGCAGTTCCTCACTCGCGGGCGTCGGGGAGACCCAGTACTTC. Encoded protein: CASSSSLAGVGETQYF.

V and J are TRBV18 and TRBJ1-5; D may be TRBD1 (6 bases). Germline assignment: CDR1 KGHSH and CDR2 LQKENI. Between the trimmed V and J ends, which lost 3 bases and 1 base, there was a span of 13 bases. This CDR3 has 16 residues. The CDR3 protein is CASSPFHRVSNQPQHF. CDR3 DNA sequence: TGTGCCAGCTCACCTTTCCACAGGGTAAGCAATCAGCCCCAGCATTTT. The full variable domain, with the rest looked up from reference TRBV18 and TRBJ1-5, is NAGVMQNPRHLVRRRGQEARLRCSPMKGHSHVYWYRQLPEEGLKFMVYLQKENIIDESGMPKERFSAEFPKEGPSILRIQQVVRGDSAAYFCASSPFHRVSNQPQHFGDGTRLSIL.

The gene calls are TRBV29-1 and TRBJ2-3; 9 nucleotides match TRBD1. The CDR3 length is 14 residues. V was pared by 7 bases and J by 3 bases, with 8 bases of the junction left unmatched. Germline V gene data show CDR1 as SQVTM and CDR2 as ANQGSEA. The CDR3 protein is CSGWGTGPTDTQYF. CDR3 DNA sequence: TGCAGCGGGTGGGGGACAGGGCCTACAGATACGCAGTATTTT.

The chain employs TRBV7-2 and TRBJ2-7; D is ambiguous. Germline V gene sequence: CDR1 SGHTA, CDR2 FQGNSA. V lost 2 bases, J lost 9 bases, and 14 bases lay in between. This CDR3 is 13 amino acids long. The CDR3 region is CASSLSLDGGQYF. The CDR3 nucleotides are TGTGCCAGCAGCTTATCACTCGACGGCGGGCAGTACTTC.

The gene calls are TRBV7-3 and TRBJ2-1, with 11 bases matching TRBD1. The germline CDR1 and CDR2 sequences are SGHTA and FQGTGA. With V trimmed by 5 bases and J by 6 bases, 9 bases remained unmatched. CDR3 length equals 16 residues. CDR3 loop: CASSHPTGTGGNEQFF. The CDR3 DNA reads as TGTGCCAGCAGCCACCCCACCGGGACAGGGGGCAATGAGCAGTTCTTC.

The rearrangement links TRBV7-8 to TRBJ2-1, with a weak D call TRBD2 (6 bases). The CDR3 has 13 residues. CDR1 SGHVS and CDR2 FQNEAQ come from the germline V gene. The V end was cut by 3 bases, the J end by 8 bases, with 11 bases between. The CDR3 DNA follows: TGTGCCAGCAGCTTCCCGGGAGTCCATGAGCAGTTCTTC. This translates into CASSFPGVHEQFF.

The chain uses TRBV19 and TRBJ2-2, with D possibly being TRBD2 (5 bases). Germline CDR1 and CDR2: LNHDA and SQIVND (reference sequence). The CDR3 spans 15 residues. V lost 1 base and J 2 bases, leaving 8 bases between the germline ends. The CDR3 nucleotides read TGTGCCAGTAGTATAGCAGCGGTCAACACCGGGGAGCTGTTTTTT. Residues: CASSIAAVNTGELFF. The whole variable domain, filled in from reference TRBV19 and TRBJ2-2, reads DGGITQSPKYLFRKEGQNVTLSCEQNLNHDAMYWYRQDPGQGLRLIYYSQIVNDFQKGDIAEGYSVSREKKESFPLTVTSAQKNPTAFYLCASSIAAVNTGELFFGEGSRLTVL.

V gene TRBV7-3 combines with J gene TRBJ2-3; 8 bases agree with TRBD2. Germline trimming cut 5 bases from V and 5 bases from J; bases unmatched to any gene: 9. CDR3 length equals 15 residues. Germline CDR1 and CDR2: SGHTA and FQGTGA. The CDR3 DNA follows: TGTGCCAGCAGCCCCAGCGGGAGCGATAAAGATACGCAGTATTTT. Translated: CASSPSGSDKDTQYF.